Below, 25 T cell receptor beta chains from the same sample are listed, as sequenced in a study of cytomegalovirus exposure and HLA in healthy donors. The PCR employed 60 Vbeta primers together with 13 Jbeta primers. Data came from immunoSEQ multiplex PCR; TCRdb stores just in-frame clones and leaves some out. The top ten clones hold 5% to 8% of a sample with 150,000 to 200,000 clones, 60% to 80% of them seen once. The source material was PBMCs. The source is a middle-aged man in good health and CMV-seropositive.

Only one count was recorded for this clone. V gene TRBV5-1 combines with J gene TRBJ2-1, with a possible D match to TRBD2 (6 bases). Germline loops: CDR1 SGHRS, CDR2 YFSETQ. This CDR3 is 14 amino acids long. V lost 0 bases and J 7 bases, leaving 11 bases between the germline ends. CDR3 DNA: TGCGCCAGCAGCTTGGACGGGAGAATGAATGAGCAGTTCTTC. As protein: CASSLDGRMNEQFF.

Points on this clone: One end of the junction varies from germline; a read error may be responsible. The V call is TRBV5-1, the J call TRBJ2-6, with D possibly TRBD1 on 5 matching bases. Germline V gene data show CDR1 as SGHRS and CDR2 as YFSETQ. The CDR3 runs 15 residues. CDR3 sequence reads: CASSYSTAWANGLTF. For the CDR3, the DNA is TGCGCCAGCAGCTATTCGACAGCCTGGGCCAACGGCCTGACTTTC.

This chain's CDR3 is CASSYNRVPYNEQFF. CDR3 bases: TGTGCCAGCAGCTACAACAGGGTTCCCTACAATGAGCAGTTCTTC. This chain uses TRBV5-8 with TRBJ2-1, with D perhaps TRBD1 (6 bases). CDR1 SGHTS and CDR2 YDEGEE come from the germline V gene. CDR3 length equals 15 residues. The V end was cut by 3 bases, the J end by 2 bases, with 12 bases between.

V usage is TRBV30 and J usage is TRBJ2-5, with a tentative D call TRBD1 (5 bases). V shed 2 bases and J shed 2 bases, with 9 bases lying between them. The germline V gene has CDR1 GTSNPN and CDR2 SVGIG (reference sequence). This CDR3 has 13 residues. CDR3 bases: TGTGCCTGGAGTAGACAGATTCAAGAGACCCAGTACTTC. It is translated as CAWSRQIQETQYF. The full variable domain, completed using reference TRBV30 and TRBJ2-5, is SQTIHQWPATLVQPVGSPLSLECTVEGTSNPNLYWYRQAAGRGLQLLFYSVGIGQISSEVPQNLSASRPQDRQFILSSKKLLLSDSGFYLCAWSRQIQETQYFGPGTRLLVL.

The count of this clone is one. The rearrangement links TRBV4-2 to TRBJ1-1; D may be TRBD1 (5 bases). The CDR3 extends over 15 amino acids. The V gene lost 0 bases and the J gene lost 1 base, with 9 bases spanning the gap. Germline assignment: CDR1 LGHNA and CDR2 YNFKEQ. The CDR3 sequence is CASSQDGAENTEAFF. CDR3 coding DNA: TGTGCCAGCAGCCAAGATGGGGCTGAGAACACTGAAGCTTTCTTT.

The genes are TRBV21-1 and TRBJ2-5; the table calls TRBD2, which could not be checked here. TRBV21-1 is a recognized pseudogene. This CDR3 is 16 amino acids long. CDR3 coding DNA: TGTGCCAGCAGCAAAGAAACCCCTAGCGACCAAGAGACCCAGTACTTC. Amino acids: CASSKETPSDQETQYF.

The CDR3 loop reads CASSPVGWTEAFF. DNA of the CDR3: TGTGCCAGCAGCCCGGTCGGGTGGACTGAAGCTTTCTTT. The chain joins TRBV5-5 to TRBJ1-1; D is undetermined. The CDR3 contains 13 residues. The V gene's germline CDR1 is SGHKS and CDR2 YYEKEE (reference sequence). Between the trimmed V and J ends, which lost 4 bases and 5 bases, there was a span of 12 bases.

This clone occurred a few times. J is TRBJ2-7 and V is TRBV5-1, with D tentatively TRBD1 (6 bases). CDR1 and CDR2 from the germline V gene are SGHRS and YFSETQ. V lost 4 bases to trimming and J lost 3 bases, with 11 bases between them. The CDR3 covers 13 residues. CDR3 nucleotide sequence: TGCGCCAGCAGCCCGACAGGATTCTACGAGCAGTACTTC. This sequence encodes CASSPTGFYEQYF.

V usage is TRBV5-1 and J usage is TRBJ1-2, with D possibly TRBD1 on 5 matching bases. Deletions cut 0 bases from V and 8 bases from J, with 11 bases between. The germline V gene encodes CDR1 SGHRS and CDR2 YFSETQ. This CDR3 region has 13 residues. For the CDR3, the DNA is TGCGCCAGCAGCTTGGTGGGGCATAGCGGCTACACCTTC. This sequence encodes CASSLVGHSGYTF.

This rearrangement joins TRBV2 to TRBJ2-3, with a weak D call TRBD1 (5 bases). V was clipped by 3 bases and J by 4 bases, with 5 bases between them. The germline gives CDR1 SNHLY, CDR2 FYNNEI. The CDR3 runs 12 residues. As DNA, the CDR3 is TGTGCCAGCAGTGAGGGGCCAGATACGCAGTATTTT. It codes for CASSEGPDTQYF.

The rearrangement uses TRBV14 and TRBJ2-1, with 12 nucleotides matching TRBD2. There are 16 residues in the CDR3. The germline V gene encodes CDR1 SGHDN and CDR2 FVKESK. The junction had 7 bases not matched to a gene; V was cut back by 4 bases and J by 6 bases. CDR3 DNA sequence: TGTGCCAGCAGCCGGCCGGGACTAGCGGGCCCCAATGAGCAGTTCTTC. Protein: CASSRPGLAGPNEQFF.

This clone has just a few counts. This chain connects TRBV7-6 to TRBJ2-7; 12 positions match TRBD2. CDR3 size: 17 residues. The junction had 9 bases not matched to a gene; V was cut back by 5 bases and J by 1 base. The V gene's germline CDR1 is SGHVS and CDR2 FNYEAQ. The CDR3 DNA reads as TGTGCCAGCAGCCGGCGGGCTAGCGGGAGGGAATCCTACGAGCAGTACTTC. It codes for CASSRRASGRESYEQYF.

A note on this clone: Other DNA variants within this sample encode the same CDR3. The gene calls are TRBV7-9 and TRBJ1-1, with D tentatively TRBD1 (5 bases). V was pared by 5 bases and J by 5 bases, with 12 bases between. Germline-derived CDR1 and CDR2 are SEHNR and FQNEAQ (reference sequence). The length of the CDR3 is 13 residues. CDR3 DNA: TGTGCCAGCAGCCCGCAGGGAGGGACTGAAGCTTTCTTT. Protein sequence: CASSPQGGTEAFF.

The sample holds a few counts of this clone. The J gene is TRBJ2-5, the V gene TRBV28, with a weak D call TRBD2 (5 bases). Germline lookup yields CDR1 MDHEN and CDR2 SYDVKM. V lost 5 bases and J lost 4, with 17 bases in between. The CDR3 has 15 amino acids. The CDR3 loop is CASSLLTRMLETQYF. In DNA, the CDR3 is TGTGCCAGCAGTCTCCTCACTAGAATGTTAGAGACCCAGTACTTC.

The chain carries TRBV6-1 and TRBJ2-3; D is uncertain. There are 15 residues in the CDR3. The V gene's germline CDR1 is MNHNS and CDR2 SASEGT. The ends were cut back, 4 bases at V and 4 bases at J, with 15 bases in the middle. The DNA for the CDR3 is TGTGCCAGCAGTGTGAGAGGCTTAAACCCAGATACGCAGTATTTT. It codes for CASSVRGLNPDTQYF.

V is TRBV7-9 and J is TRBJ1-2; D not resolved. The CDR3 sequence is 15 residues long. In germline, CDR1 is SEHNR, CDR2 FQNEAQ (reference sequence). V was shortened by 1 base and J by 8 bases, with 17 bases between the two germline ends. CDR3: CASSLESGGLAGYTF. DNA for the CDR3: TGTGCCAGCAGCTTAGAATCGGGCGGGCTGGCGGGCTACACCTTC.

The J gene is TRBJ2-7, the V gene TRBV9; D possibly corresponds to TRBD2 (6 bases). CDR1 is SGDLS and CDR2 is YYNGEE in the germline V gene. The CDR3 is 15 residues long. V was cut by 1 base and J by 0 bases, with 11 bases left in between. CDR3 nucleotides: TGTGCCAGCAGCGTAAGTACGGGAGCCTCCTACGAGCAGTACTTC. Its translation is CASSVSTGASYEQYF.

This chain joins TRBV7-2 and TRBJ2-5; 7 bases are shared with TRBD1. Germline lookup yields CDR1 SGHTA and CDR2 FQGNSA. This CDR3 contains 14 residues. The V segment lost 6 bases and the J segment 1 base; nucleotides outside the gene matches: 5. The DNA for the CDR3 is TGTGCCAGCAGTTCCCGACAGGGCCAAGAGACCCAGTACTTC. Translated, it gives CASSSRQGQETQYF. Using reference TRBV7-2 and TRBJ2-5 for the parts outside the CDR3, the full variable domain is GAGVSQSPSNKVTEKGKDVELRCDPISGHTALYWYRQSLGQGLEFLIYFQGNSAPDKSGLPSDRFSAERTGGSVSTLTIQRTQQEDSAVYLCASSSRQGQETQYFGPGTRLLVL.

The CDR3 protein is CASSHSRLADYEQYF. The CDR3 DNA reads as TGCGCCAGCAGTCACTCCCGGTTAGCGGACTACGAGCAGTACTTC. V gene TRBV23-1 combines with J gene TRBJ2-7, with a tentative D call TRBD2 (6 bases). TRBV23-1 is noted as an ORF with a role that remains uncertain. Trimming left V 3 bases short and J 3 bases short, with 15 bases between. This CDR3 has 15 residues.

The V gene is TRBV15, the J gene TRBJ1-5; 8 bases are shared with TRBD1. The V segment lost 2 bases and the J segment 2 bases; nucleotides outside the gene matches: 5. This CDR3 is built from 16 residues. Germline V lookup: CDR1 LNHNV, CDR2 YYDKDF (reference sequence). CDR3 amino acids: CATSRPTGVGNQPQHF. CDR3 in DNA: TGTGCCACCAGCAGACCGACAGGGGTGGGCAATCAGCCCCAGCATTTT. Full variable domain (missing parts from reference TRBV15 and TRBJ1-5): DAMVIQNPRYQVTQFGKPVTLSCSQTLNHNVMYWYQQKSSQAPKLLFHYYDKDFNNEADTPDNFQSRRPNTSFCFLDIRSPGLGDTAMYLCATSRPTGVGNQPQHFGDGTRLSIL.

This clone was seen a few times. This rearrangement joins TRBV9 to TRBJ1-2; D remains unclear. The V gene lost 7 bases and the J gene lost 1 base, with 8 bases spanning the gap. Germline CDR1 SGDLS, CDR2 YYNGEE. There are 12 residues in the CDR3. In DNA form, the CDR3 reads TGTGCCAGCTCCACGGTTAACTATGGCTACACCTTC. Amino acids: CASSTVNYGYTF.

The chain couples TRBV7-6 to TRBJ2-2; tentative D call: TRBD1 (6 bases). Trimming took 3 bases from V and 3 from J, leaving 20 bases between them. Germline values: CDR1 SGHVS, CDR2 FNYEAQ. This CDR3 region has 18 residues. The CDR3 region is CASSFRSTGRGDTGELFF. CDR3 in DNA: TGTGCCAGCAGCTTTCGGAGTACAGGGCGAGGGGACACCGGGGAGCTGTTTTTT.

The CDR3 sequence is CASSTAGFRDTEAFF. In nucleotides, the CDR3 is TGCGCCAGCAGCACGGCAGGGTTTCGGGACACTGAAGCTTTCTTT. The chain employs TRBV5-1 and TRBJ1-1; TRBD1 might be the D (5 bases). The CDR3 totals 15 residues. Germline lookup yields CDR1 SGHRS and CDR2 YFSETQ. V was trimmed by 4 bases and J by 3 bases, leaving 16 bases between them. Using reference TRBV5-1 and TRBJ1-1 for the parts outside the CDR3, the full variable domain is KAGVTQTPRYLIKTRGQQVTLSCSPISGHRSVSWYQQTPGQGLQFLFEYFSETQRNKGNFPGRFSGRQFSNSRSEMNVSTLELGDSALYLCASSTAGFRDTEAFFGQGTRLTVV.

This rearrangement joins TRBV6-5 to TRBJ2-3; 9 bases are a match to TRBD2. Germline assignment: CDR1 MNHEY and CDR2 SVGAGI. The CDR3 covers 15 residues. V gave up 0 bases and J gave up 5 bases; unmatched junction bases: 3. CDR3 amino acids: CASSYSGGRVDTQYF. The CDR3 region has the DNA TGTGCCAGCAGTTACTCGGGCGGGAGGGTAGATACGCAGTATTTT.

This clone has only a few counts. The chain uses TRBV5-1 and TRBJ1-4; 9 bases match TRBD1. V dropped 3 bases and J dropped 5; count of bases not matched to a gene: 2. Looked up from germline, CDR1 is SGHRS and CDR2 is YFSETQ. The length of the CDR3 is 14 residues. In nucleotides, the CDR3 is TGCGCCAGCAGCTGGACAGGGGAGAATGAAAAACTGTTTTTT. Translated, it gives CASSWTGENEKLFF.